This T cell receptor beta chain is drawn from a study of blood T cell repertoires in COVID-19. On the study more broadly: Sites across the United States, Italy and Spain contributed samples from acute and convalescent COVID-19. T cells, B-cell-depleted T cells, or PBMCs provided the cDNA or gDNA that served as material.

The germline gives CDR1 SGHKS, CDR2 YYEKEE (reference sequence). Trimming stripped 2 bases from V and 0 bases from J, with 15 bases between. The CDR3 length is 17 residues. Original analysis: Estimation of nucleated cell counts relied on the amplification of reference gene primers. Assay: immunoSEQ multiplex PCR; the TCRdb copy retains only in-frame clones and omits some. V, J and clone size reflect that table, while D and trimming were determined from the DNA. The repertoire consists of fewer than 250,000 clones, with approximately 82% occurring once and the leading ten covering approximately 1.9%. The chain couples TRBV5-5 to TRBJ1-5; D uncertain. What was sequenced was peripheral blood. This clonotype was sampled from a woman of 80 years or more with acute or convalescent COVID-19. In nucleotides, the CDR3 is TGTGCCAGCAGCTTTGTAGAATATGGTCATAGCAATCAGCCCCAGCATTTT. It is translated as CASSFVEYGHSNQPQHF.